One and the same sample provided the 16 T cell receptor beta chains below, sequenced in a study of T cells in localized non-small cell lung cancer. Measured with immunoSEQ multiplex PCR; TCRdb has only the in-frame clones, and not every one. This table holds about 41,000 clones, almost 90% found once. The source was peripheral blood, collected before any cancer treatment. The receptor source for this set is a female donor older than 55 with stage I squamous cell lung carcinoma.

This chain joins TRBV29-1 and TRBJ2-3; a possible D gene is TRBD1 (6 bases). Per germline, CDR1 SQVTM and CDR2 ANQGSEA. This CDR3 contains 12 residues. The V end was cut by 8 bases, the J end by 3 bases, with 12 bases between. The CDR3 DNA sequence: TGCAGCCTTGCAGGGGAGACAGATACGCAGTATTTT. This translates into CSLAGETDTQYF.

The rearrangement joins TRBV5-4 to TRBJ2-6; 8 bases align to TRBD2. Germline V gives CDR1 SGHNT, CDR2 YYREEE (reference sequence). The CDR3 runs to 18 residues. Trimming removed 4 bases from V and 4 bases from J; junction bases left unmatched: 13. Here the CDR3 reads CASSPSWAGGAGANVLTF. The CDR3 nucleotides are TGTGCCAGCAGCCCCTCCTGGGCGGGGGGCGCCGGGGCCAACGTCCTGACTTTC.

The J gene is TRBJ1-1, the V gene TRBV6-4; possibly TRBD1 for D (5 bases). CDR1 and CDR2 from the germline V gene are MRHNA and SNTAGT. Trimming stripped 5 bases from V and 1 base from J, with 8 bases between. The CDR3 sequence is 13 residues long. The CDR3 DNA is TGTGCCAGCAGTAGGGACCGGAACACTGAAGCTTTCTTT. It encodes CASSRDRNTEAFF.

This clone showed up just once. The chain has TRBV4-1 and TRBJ1-2; D is possibly TRBD1 (6 bases). CDR1 is MGHRA and CDR2 is YSYEKL in the germline V gene. Trimming pared 0 bases from V and 10 bases from J, leaving 21 bases between. This CDR3 is 16 amino acids long. The CDR3 loop reads CASSQDRQETFFVYTF. Here the CDR3 DNA reads TGCGCCAGCAGCCAAGACCGACAGGAGACCTTTTTCGTCTACACCTTC.

The V gene is TRBV4-2, the J gene TRBJ2-2; the match to TRBD2 covers 9 bases. The CDR3 contains 24 residues. The germline V gene encodes CDR1 LGHNA and CDR2 YNFKEQ. Losses at the gene ends were 1 base for V and 1 base for J; bases not matched to a gene: 25. The CDR3 sequence: CASSQAPYSGALLAGVWNTGELFF. The CDR3 nucleotides are TGTGCCAGCAGCCAAGCACCATACTCCGGGGCGCTATTAGCGGGAGTGTGGAACACCGGGGAGCTGTTTTTT.

The chain has TRBV18 and TRBJ1-2; 7 nucleotides align to TRBD1. Germline CDR1 is KGHSH and CDR2 is LQKENI. The CDR3 extends over 13 amino acids. Germline trimming cut 1 base from V and 4 bases from J; bases unmatched to any gene: 0. The CDR3 protein is CASSPRDSYGYTF. CDR3 coding DNA: TGTGCCAGCTCACCACGGGACAGCTATGGCTACACCTTC.

In DNA form, the CDR3 reads TGTGCCAGCACCCTGGGGACTAGCGGCACTTACGAGCAGTACTTC. Its translation: CASTLGTSGTYEQYF. This chain connects TRBV2 to TRBJ2-7; TRBD2 matches at 11 bases. J lost 4 bases, V lost 7 bases, and 9 bases had no gene match. CDR1 SNHLY and CDR2 FYNNEI come from the germline V gene. The CDR3 is made up of 15 amino acids.

CDR3 coding DNA: TGTGCCAGCAGCTTGGAGAGGACTAGCGGAGAGCAGTACTTC. Protein: CASSLERTSGEQYF. V is TRBV5-4 and J is TRBJ2-5; 10 bases are shared with TRBD2. J gave up 11 bases and V 0 bases, and 7 bases lay outside the gene matches. Looked up from germline, CDR1 is SGHNT and CDR2 is YYREEE (reference sequence). This CDR3 is built from 14 residues. Based on the CDR3 plus reference TRBV5-4 and TRBJ2-5, the full variable domain is ETGVTQSPTHLIKTRGQQVTLRCSSQSGHNTVSWYQQALGQGPQFIFQYYREEENGRGNFPPRFSGLQFPNYSSELNVNALELDDSALYLCASSLERTSGEQYFGPGTRLLVL.

The chain employs TRBV29-1 and TRBJ2-7, with 7 nucleotides matching TRBD2. Losses at the gene ends were 1 base for V and 4 bases for J; bases not matched to a gene: 10. CDR1 is SQVTM, CDR2 ANQGSEA, per germline. The CDR3 covers 15 residues. CDR3 loop: CSVEAGLPNNYEQYF. CDR3 nucleotides: TGCAGCGTTGAAGCGGGACTACCCAATAATTACGAGCAGTACTTC.

The chain is built from TRBV7-2 and TRBJ2-1, with 8 bases fitting TRBD2. The CDR3 has 16 amino acids. Germline-derived CDR1 and CDR2 are SGHTA and FQGNSA. V lost 1 base and J lost 8; bases outside the gene matches: 10. Here the CDR3 reads CASSLGAVAGLDEQFF. CDR3 nucleotides: TGTGCCAGCAGCTTAGGGGCGGTAGCGGGATTAGATGAGCAGTTCTTC.

This chain joins TRBV20-1 and TRBJ2-1, with TRBD2 as a possible D gene (6 bases). CDR1 is DFQATT and CDR2 is SNEGSKA in the germline V gene (reference sequence). V lost 7 bases, J lost 15 bases, and 13 bases lay in between. This CDR3 spans 9 amino acids. CDR3 in DNA: TGCAGTGGAGGGACTGGAGGGTTCTTC. This sequence encodes CSGGTGGFF.

V usage is TRBV18 and J usage is TRBJ1-3; D may be TRBD1 (6 bases). V was clipped by 5 bases and J by 0 bases, with 23 bases between them. This CDR3 region has 19 residues. Germline CDR1 reads KGHSH; CDR2 reads LQKENI. The CDR3 bases are TGTGCCAGCTCAACACTTCCCGACAGGACCCATATCTCTGGAAACACCATATATTTT. It is translated as CASSTLPDRTHISGNTIYF.

This clone has just one count. A junction end diverges from the germline sequence, so it may reflect a read error. The chain has TRBV7-3 and TRBJ2-7; D call uncertain. Germline V gene sequence: CDR1 SGHTA, CDR2 FQGTGA. The CDR3 is 13 amino acids. In nucleotides, the CDR3 is TGTGCCAGCAGCCTAACGTCAGGTTACGAGCAGTACTTC. Protein: CASSLTSGYEQYF. Looking up the rest from reference TRBV7-3 and TRBJ2-7 gives the full variable domain: GAGVSQTPSNKVTEKGKYVELRCDPISGHTALYWYRQSLGQGPEFLIYFQGTGAADDSGLPNDRFFAVRPEGSVSTLKIQRTERGDSAVYLCASSLTSGYEQYFGPGTRLTVT.

J is TRBJ1-3 and V is TRBV18; D ambiguous. This CDR3 spans 16 amino acids. Germline assignment: CDR1 KGHSH and CDR2 LQKENI. V lost 0 bases and J lost 0, with 9 bases in between. The CDR3 is CASSPPGTRSGNTIYF. DNA of the CDR3: TGTGCCAGCTCACCACCGGGAACCCGCTCTGGAAACACCATATATTTT.

The chain joins TRBV28 to TRBJ1-2; no reliable D call. This CDR3 region has 16 residues. Germline lookup yields CDR1 MDHEN and CDR2 SYDVKM. V lost 3 bases and J 5 bases, leaving 19 bases between the germline ends. CDR3 loop: CASSLLRPFDKYGYTF. The CDR3 nucleotides are TGTGCCAGCAGTTTGCTCAGACCCTTTGACAAATATGGCTACACCTTC.

This clone was recorded only once. The chain joins TRBV10-3 to TRBJ2-3, with D tentatively TRBD1 or TRBD2 (6 bases each). The V end lost 7 bases, the J end lost 0 bases, and 11 bases lay between the germline ends. The CDR3 length is 14 residues. Germline V CDR1 and CDR2: ENHRY, SYGVKD. The CDR3 loop is CAIMVGGSTDTQYF. The CDR3 bases are TGTGCCATCATGGTGGGGGGCAGCACAGATACGCAGTATTTT.